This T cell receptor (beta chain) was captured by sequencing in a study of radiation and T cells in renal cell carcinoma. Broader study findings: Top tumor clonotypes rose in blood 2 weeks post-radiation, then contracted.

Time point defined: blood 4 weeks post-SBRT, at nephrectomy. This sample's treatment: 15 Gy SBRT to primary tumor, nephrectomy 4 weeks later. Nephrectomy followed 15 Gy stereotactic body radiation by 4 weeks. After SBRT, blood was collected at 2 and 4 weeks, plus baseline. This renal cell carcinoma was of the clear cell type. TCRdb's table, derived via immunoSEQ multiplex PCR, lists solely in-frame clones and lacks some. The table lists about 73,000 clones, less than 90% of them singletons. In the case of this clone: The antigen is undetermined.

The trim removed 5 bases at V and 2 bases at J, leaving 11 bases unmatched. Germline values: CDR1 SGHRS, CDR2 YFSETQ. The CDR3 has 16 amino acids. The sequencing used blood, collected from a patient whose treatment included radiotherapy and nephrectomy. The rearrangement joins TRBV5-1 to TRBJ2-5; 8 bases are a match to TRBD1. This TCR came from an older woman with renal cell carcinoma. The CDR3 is CASRAEDRVLQETQYF. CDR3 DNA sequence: TGCGCCAGCAGGGCAGAGGACAGGGTATTACAAGAGACCCAGTACTTC.